This T cell receptor (beta chain) is drawn from a study of post-analysis software for immune sequencing data (dated by TCRdb to the mid-2010s). About the investigation overall: The recorded disease courses included relapsing-remitting, secondary progressive and progressive-relapsing multiple sclerosis, and some patients had no subtype annotation. A subset of samples was prepared in parallel using single-end sample barcoding, then pooled and co-amplified after Illumina adapter ligation. The multiple sclerosis patient repertoires were compared with some twelve previously published healthy control repertoires from donors aged about 6 to 28 years. What the work shows at the level of the full study, not this receptor alone: Several TRBV segments, including TRBV5-6, TRBV5-1 and TRBV20-1, were significantly more frequent in patients than controls. The control group was slightly older than the multiple sclerosis patient group. Multiple sclerosis patients had significantly lower normalized Chao1 diversity than controls, a result that suggests substantial peripheral T-cell clonal expansion. When samples were clustered directly using the F measure, samples prepared in the same batch co-clustered strongly, which prompted a batch-effect correction.

To demonstrate the VDJtools post-analysis software, TCR beta repertoires were profiled from the peripheral blood of roughly 14 young patients with multiple sclerosis. The patients with multiple sclerosis were children and adolescents between roughly 6 and 16 years of age. The library was generated by PCR. The instrument given in TCRdb is Illumina HiSeq 2500. To reduce PCR and sequencing biases, unique molecular identifiers were built into the TCR beta cDNA libraries. Approximately 500,000 cDNA molecules were obtained per 1 to 10 million input T cells, so each molecule approximated one T cell. Patient libraries were prepared and sequenced with the same protocol used for the earlier healthy control dataset. Samples belonging to the same batch were prepared together, multiplexed and sequenced on a shared HiSeq lane. The original pipeline was this. MIGEC was used to process the raw barcoded reads, and molecular identifier groups with only a single read were discarded before consensus assembly and CDR3 extraction. Clonotype tables were post-analysed with VDJtools, and diversity was normalized by down-sampling all datasets to the smallest sample size. Repertoire overlap clustering matched CDR3 amino acid but not nucleotide sequences to correct batch-related cross-sample contamination. Using fastp at Q25 and MiXCR, TCRdb reprocessed the public reads and kept productive beta chains. Rows are combined by CDR3 protein, so each entry shows the most common genes and DNA. For this entry, the V and J calls and clone size follow TCRdb and not the study's own pipeline. The sample profile shows more than 450,000 distinct CDR3 sequences; around 47% of them were found once. The ten largest clones capture about 1.8% of the sample.

The CDR3 contains 11 residues, cysteine and phenylalanine counted. The DNA shown is the 33-base CDR3, in frame from base 1. Relative to germline, V is 4 bases shorter and J is 10 bases shorter, with 8 bases between their ends. In the case of this clonotype: The antigen it binds to is not known. There are no base qualities to consult, and no much larger clone falls within one base.

Source material: blood. The sequence joins TRBV12-3 or TRBV12-4 to TRBJ2-1, with the D gene uncertain. The receptor was isolated from a girl aged 5 to 17 with multiple sclerosis. The CDR3 is CASSSQLEQFF. The sequence in DNA is TGTGCCAGCAGTTCCCAACTAGAGCAGTTCTTC.